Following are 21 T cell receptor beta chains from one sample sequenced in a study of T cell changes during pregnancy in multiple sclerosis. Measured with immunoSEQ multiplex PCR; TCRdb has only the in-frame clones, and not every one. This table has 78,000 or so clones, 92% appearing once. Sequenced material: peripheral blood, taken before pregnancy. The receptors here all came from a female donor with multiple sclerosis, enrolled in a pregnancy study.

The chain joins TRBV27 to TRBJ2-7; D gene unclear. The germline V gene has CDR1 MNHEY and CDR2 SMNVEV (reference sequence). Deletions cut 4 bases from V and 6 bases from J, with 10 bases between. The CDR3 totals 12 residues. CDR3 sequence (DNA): TGTGCCAGCAGTTCAACCGGGTTCGAGCAGTACTTC. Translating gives CASSSTGFEQYF.

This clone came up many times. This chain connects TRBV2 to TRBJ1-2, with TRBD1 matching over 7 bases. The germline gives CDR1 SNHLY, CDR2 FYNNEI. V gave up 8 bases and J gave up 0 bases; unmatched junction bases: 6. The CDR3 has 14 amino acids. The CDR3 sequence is CASRGQPPNYGYTF. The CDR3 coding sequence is TGTGCCAGCCGGGGACAGCCTCCTAACTATGGCTACACCTTC.

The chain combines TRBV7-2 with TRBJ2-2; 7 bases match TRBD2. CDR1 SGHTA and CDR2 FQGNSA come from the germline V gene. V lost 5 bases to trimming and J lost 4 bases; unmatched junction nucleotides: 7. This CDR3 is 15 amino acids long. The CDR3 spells CASSPTGGSTGELFF. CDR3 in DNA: TGTGCCAGCAGCCCCACGGGGGGTAGCACCGGGGAGCTGTTTTTT. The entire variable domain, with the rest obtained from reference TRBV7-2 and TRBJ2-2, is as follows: GAGVSQSPSNKVTEKGKDVELRCDPISGHTALYWYRQSLGQGLEFLIYFQGNSAPDKSGLPSDRFSAERTGGSVSTLTIQRTQQEDSAVYLCASSPTGGSTGELFFGEGSRLTVL.

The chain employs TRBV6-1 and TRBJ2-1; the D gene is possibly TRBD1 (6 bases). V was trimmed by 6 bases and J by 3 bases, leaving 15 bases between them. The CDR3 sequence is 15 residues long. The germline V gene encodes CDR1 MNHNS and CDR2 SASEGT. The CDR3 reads CASRMGASDYNEQFF. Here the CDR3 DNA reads TGTGCCAGCAGAATGGGGGCCTCCGACTACAATGAGCAGTTCTTC.

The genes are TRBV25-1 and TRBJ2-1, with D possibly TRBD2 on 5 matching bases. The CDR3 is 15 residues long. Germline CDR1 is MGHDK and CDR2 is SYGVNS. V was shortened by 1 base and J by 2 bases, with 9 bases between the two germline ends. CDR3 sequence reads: CASSEFGGTYNEQFF. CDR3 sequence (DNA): TGTGCCAGCAGTGAATTTGGAGGCACCTACAATGAGCAGTTCTTC.

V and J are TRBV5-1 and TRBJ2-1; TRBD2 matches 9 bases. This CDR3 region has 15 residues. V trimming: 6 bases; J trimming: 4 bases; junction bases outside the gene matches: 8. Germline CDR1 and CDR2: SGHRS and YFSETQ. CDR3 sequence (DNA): TGCGCCAGCATGGGAAGGACTAGCGCGTACAATGAGCAGTTCTTC. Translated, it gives CASMGRTSAYNEQFF.

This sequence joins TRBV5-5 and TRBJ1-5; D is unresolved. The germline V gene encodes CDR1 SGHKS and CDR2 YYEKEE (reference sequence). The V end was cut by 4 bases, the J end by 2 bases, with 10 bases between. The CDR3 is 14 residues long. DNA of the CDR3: TGTGCCAGCAGCCCATTCAATGGCAATCAGCCCCAGCATTTT. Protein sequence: CASSPFNGNQPQHF.

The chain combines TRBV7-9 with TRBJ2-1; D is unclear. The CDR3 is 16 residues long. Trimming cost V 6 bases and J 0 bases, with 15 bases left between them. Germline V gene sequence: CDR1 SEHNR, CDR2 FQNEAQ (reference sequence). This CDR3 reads CASSHLSPSSYNEQFF. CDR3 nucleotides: TGTGCCAGCAGTCACCTTTCCCCGAGCTCCTACAATGAGCAGTTCTTC.

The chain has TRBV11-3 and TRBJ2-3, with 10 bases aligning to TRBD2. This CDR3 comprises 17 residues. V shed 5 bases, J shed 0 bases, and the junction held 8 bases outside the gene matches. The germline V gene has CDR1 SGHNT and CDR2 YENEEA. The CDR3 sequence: CASSPGTSASSTDTQYF. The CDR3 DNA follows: TGTGCCAGCAGCCCCGGGACTAGCGCCTCTAGCACAGATACGCAGTATTTT.

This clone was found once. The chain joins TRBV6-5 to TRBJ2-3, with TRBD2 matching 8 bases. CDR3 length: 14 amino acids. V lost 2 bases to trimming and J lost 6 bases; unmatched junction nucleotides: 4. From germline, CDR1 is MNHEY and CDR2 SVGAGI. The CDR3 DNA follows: TGTGCCAGCAGTTACACGGGGGGGCTTGATACGCAGTATTTT. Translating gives CASSYTGGLDTQYF.

CDR3: CASKVPGQGVTEAFF. DNA for the CDR3: TGTGCCAGTAAGGTCCCCGGCCAGGGGGTCACTGAAGCTTTCTTT. This chain joins TRBV19 and TRBJ1-1; TRBD1 matches 7 bases. Trimming took 7 bases from V and 4 from J; bases not matched to a gene: 12. The CDR3 length is 15 residues. The germline CDR1 and CDR2 sequences are LNHDA and SQIVND (reference sequence).

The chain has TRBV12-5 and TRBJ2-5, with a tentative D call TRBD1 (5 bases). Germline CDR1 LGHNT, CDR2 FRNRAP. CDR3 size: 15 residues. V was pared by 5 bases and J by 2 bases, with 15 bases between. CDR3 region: CASGEDKGQQETQYF. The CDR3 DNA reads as TGTGCTAGTGGTGAAGACAAAGGACAACAAGAGACCCAGTACTTC.

The CDR3 DNA follows: TGTGCCAGCAGCTACCGGGACAGGGACACTGAAGCTTTCTTT. Translation: CASSYRDRDTEAFF. The gene calls are TRBV5-8 and TRBJ1-1; 9 positions match TRBD1. The V segment lost 3 bases and the J segment 3 bases; nucleotides outside the gene matches: 3. The CDR3 is 14 residues long. CDR1 is SGHTS and CDR2 is YDEGEE in the germline V gene.

CDR3 in DNA: TGTGCCAGCAGCTTTAATTGGGGTAGGGGCTACAATGAGCAGTTCTTC. Residues: CASSFNWGRGYNEQFF. The J gene is TRBJ2-1, the V gene TRBV11-2; a possible D gene is TRBD1 (5 bases). Per germline, CDR1 SGHAT and CDR2 FQNNGV. The CDR3 spans 16 residues. V was clipped by 3 bases and J by 3 bases, with 15 bases between them.

CDR3 sequence reads: CASSLSGGYGYTF. The CDR3 bases are TGTGCCAGCAGTTTATCAGGGGGCTATGGCTACACCTTC. The V call is TRBV27, the J call TRBJ1-2, with a possible D match to TRBD1 (6 bases). CDR3 length: 13 amino acids. The V and J ends lost 0 bases and 4 bases respectively, with 6 bases between them. Germline V gene data show CDR1 as MNHEY and CDR2 as SMNVEV (reference sequence).

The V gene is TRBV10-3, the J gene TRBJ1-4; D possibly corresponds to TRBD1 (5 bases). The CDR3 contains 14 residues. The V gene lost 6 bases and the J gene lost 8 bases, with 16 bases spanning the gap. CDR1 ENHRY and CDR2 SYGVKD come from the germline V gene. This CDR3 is CAISPTVAGEKLFF. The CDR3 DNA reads TGTGCCATCAGCCCGACAGTTGCTGGGGAAAAACTGTTTTTT.

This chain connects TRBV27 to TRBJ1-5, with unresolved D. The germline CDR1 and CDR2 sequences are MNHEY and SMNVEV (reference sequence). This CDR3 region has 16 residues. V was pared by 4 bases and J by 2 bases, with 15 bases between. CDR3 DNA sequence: TGTGCCAGCAGTTCTGGCACTTCCGGGGGCAATCAGCCCCAGCATTTT. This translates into CASSSGTSGGNQPQHF.

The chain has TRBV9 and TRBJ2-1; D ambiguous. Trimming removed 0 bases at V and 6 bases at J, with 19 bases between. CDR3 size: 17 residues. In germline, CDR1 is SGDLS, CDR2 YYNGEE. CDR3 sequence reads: CASSVGVNSPPVNEQFF. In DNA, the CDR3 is TGTGCCAGCAGCGTAGGAGTTAATAGCCCCCCCGTCAATGAGCAGTTCTTC.

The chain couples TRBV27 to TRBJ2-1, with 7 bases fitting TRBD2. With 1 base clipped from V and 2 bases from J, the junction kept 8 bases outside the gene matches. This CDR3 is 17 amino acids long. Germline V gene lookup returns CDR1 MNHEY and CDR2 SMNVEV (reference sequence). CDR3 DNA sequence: TGTGCCAGCAGTTTATGGGGCGGGGGACTCACCTACAATGAGCAGTTCTTC. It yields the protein CASSLWGGGLTYNEQFF.

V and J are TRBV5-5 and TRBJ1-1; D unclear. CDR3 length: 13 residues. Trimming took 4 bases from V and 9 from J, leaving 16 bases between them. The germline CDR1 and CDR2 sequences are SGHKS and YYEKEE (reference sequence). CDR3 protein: CASSGDLTGKAFF. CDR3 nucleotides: TGTGCCAGCAGCGGAGATTTGACGGGGAAAGCTTTCTTT.

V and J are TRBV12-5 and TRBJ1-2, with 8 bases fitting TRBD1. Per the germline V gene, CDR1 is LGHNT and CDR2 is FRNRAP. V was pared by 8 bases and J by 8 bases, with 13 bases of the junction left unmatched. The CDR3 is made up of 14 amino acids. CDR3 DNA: TGTGCTAGTACCGGGACAGGACGATTGGGCGGCTACACCTTC. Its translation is CASTGTGRLGGYTF.